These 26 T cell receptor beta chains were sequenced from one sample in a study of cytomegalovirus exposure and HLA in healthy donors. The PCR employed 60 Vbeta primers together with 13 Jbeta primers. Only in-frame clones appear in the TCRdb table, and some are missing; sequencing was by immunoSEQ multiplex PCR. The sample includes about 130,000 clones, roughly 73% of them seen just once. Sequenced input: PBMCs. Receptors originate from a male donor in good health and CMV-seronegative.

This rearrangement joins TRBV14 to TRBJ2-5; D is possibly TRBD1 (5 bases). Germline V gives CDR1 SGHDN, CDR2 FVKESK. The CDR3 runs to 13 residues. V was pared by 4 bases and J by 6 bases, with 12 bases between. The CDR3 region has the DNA TGTGCCAGCAGCCCTCAGGGTCAGCAGACCCAGTACTTC. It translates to CASSPQGQQTQYF. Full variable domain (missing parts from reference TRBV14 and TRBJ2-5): EAGVTQFPSHSVIEKGQTVTLRCDPISGHDNLYWYRRVMGKEIKFLLHFVKESKQDESGMPNNRFLAERTGGTYSTLKVQPAELEDSGVYFCASSPQGQQTQYFGPGTRLLVL.

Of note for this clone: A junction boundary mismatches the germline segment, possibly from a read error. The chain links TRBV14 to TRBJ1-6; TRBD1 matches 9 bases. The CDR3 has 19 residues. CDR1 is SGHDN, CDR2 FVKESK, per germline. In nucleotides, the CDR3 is TGTGCCAGCGGCCAAGAGGGATGGACAGGGGACAAGGGGAATTCACCCCTCCACTTT. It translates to CASGQEGWTGDKGNSPLHF. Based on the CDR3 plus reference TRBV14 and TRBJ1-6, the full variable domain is EAGVTQFPSHSVIEKGQTVTLRCDPISGHDNLYWYRRVMGKEIKFLLHFVKESKQDESGMPNNRFLAERTGGTYSTLKVQPAELEDSGVYFCASGQEGWTGDKGNSPLHFGNGTRLTVT.

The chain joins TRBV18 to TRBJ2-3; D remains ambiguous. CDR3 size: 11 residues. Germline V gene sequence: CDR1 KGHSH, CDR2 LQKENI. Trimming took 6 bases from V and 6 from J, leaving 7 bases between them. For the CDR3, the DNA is TGTGCCAGCTCCCCCGCGGATACGCAGTATTTT. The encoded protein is CASSPADTQYF.

CDR3 DNA: TGTGCCAGTAGTCTCCGACCCAGACAGGGTGAGACCCAGTACTTC. Residues: CASSLRPRQGETQYF. V is TRBV19 and J is TRBJ2-5; 7 bases line up with TRBD1. Germline assignment: CDR1 LNHDA and CDR2 SQIVND (reference sequence). J gave up 5 bases and V 5 bases, and 11 bases lay outside the gene matches. This CDR3 region has 15 residues.

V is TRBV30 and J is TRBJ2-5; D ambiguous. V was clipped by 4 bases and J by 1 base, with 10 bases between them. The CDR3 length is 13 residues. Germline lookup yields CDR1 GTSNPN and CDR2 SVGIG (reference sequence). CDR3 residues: CAWKKSFQETQYF. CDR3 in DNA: TGTGCCTGGAAAAAGAGCTTCCAAGAGACCCAGTACTTC.

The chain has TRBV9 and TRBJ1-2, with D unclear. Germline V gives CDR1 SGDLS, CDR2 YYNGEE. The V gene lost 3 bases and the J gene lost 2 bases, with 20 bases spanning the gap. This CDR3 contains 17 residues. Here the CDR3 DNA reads TGTGCCAGCAGCGGTGGGCCCCGGGAACAGCGGAACTATGGCTACACCTTC. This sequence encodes CASSGGPREQRNYGYTF.

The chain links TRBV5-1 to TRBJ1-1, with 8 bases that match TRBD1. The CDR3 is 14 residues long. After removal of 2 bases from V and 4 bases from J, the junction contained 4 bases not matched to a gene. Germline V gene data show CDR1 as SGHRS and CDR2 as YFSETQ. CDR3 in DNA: TGCGCCAGCAGCTTAGCAGGGGGCGGCACTGAAGCTTTCTTT. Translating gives CASSLAGGGTEAFF.

The CDR3: CASSLTWDRGRAGNQPQHF. Written as DNA, the CDR3 is TGTGCCAGCAGTTTAACTTGGGACAGGGGGCGGGCAGGCAATCAGCCCCAGCATTTT. The V gene is TRBV27, the J gene TRBJ1-5; 12 bases are shared with TRBD1. The CDR3 extends over 19 amino acids. Looked up from germline, CDR1 is MNHEY and CDR2 is SMNVEV (reference sequence). V lost 2 bases to trimming and J lost 2 bases; unmatched junction nucleotides: 10.

The CDR3 DNA sequence: TGTGCCAGCAGCGTCTCACAGGTGAACACTGAAGCTTTCTTT. As protein: CASSVSQVNTEAFF. The chain couples TRBV5-4 to TRBJ1-1; tentatively, D is TRBD1 (5 bases). Germline V gives CDR1 SGHNT, CDR2 YYREEE (reference sequence). Trimming took 4 bases from V and 0 from J, leaving 10 bases between them. The CDR3 contains 14 residues.

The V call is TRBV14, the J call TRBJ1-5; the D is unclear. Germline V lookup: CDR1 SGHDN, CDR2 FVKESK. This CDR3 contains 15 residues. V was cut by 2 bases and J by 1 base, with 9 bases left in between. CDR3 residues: CASSQTSGSNQPQHF. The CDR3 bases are TGTGCCAGCAGCCAAACTTCCGGGAGCAATCAGCCCCAGCATTTT.

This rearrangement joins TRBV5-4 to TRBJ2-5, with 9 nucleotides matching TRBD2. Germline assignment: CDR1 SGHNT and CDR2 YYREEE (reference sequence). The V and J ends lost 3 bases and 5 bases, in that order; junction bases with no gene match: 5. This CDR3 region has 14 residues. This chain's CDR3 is CASSSRGGGETQYF. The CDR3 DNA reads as TGTGCCAGCAGCTCGCGGGGGGGCGGGGAGACCCAGTACTTC.

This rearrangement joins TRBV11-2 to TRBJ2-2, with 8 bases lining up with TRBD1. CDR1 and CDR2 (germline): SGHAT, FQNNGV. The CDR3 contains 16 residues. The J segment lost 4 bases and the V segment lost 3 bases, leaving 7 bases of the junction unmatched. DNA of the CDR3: TGTGCCAGCAGCTTGTCCCAGGGGGCCCGCACCGGGGAGCTGTTTTTT. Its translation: CASSLSQGARTGELFF.

CDR3 amino acids: CASSLEVWAESYEQYF. DNA of the CDR3: TGTGCCAGCAGCTTAGAGGTTTGGGCAGAATCCTACGAGCAGTACTTC. V is TRBV7-2 and J is TRBJ2-7; D is unresolved. CDR3 length equals 16 residues. With 1 base removed from V and 1 base from J, the gap between germline ends came to 14 bases. From germline, CDR1 is SGHTA and CDR2 FQGNSA. Full variable domain (missing parts from reference TRBV7-2 and TRBJ2-7): GAGVSQSPSNKVTEKGKDVELRCDPISGHTALYWYRQSLGQGLEFLIYFQGNSAPDKSGLPSDRFSAERTGGSVSTLTIQRTQQEDSAVYLCASSLEVWAESYEQYFGPGTRLTVT.

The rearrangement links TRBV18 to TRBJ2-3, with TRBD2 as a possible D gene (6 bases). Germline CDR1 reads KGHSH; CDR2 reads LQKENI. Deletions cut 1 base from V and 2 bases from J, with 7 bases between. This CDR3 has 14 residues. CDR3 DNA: TGTGCCAGCTCACCACGGCGGGACACAGATACGCAGTATTTT. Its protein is CASSPRRDTDTQYF.

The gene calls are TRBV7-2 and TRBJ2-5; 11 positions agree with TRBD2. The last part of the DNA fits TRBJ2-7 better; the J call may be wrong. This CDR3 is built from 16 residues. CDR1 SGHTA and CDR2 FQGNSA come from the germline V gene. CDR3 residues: CASSLFPSGGSSEQYF. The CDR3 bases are TGTGCCAGCAGCTTATTCCCTAGCGGGGGGTCCAGCGAGCAGTACTTC.

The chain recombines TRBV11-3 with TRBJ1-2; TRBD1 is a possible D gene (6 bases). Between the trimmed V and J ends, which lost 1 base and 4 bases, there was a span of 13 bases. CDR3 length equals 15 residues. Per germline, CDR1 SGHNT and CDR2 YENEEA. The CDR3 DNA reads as TGTGCCAGCAGCTTAGTGTCGGGACACCTCTATGGCTACACCTTC. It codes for CASSLVSGHLYGYTF.

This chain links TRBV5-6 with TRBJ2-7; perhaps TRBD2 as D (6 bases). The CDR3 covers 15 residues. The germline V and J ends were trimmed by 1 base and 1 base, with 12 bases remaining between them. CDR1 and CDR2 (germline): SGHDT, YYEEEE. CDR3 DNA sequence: TGTGCCAGCAGCTTGTTGGATGGGGGGTCCTACGAGCAGTACTTC. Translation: CASSLLDGGSYEQYF.

The DNA of the CDR3 is TGTGCCAGTAGTTTCCGGGACAGGGCTTACTCGAACACTGAAGCTTTCTTT. This translates into CASSFRDRAYSNTEAFF. The genes are TRBV19 and TRBJ1-1; 9 positions agree with TRBD1. CDR1 and CDR2 (germline): LNHDA, SQIVND (reference sequence). The CDR3 sequence is 17 residues long. V lost 5 bases and J lost 1; bases outside the gene matches: 11.

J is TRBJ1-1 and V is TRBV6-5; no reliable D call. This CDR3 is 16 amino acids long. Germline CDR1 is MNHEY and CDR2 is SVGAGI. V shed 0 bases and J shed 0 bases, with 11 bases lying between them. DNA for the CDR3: TGTGCCAGCAGTTACTCGAGCGGAAGCATGAACACTGAAGCTTTCTTT. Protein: CASSYSSGSMNTEAFF.

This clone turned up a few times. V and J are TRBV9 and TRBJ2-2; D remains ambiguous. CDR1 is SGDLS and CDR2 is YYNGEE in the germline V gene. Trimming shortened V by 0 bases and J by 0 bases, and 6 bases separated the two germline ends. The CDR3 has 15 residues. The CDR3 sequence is CASSVVATNTGELFF. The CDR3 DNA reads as TGTGCCAGCAGCGTAGTGGCAACGAACACCGGGGAGCTGTTTTTT.

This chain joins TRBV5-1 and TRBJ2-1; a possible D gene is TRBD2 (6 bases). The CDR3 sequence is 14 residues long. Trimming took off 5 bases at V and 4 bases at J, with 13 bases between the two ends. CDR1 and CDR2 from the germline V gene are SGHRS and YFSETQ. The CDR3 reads CASRERADYNEQFF. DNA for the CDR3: TGCGCCAGCAGAGAGCGGGCCGATTACAATGAGCAGTTCTTC.

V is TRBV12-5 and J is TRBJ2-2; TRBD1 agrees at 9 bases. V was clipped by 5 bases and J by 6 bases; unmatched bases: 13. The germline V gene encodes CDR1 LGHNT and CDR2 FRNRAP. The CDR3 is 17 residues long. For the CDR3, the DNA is TGTGCTAGTGGTCCCTCCCCCGGGACAGGGTATGCCGGGGAGCTGTTTTTT. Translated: CASGPSPGTGYAGELFF.

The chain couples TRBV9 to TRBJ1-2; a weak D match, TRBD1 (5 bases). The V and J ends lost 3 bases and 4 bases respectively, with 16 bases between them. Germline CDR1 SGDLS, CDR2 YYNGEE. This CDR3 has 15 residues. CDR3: CASSAGGGTGYGYTF. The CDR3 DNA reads TGTGCCAGCAGCGCCGGGGGTGGGACTGGCTATGGCTACACCTTC.

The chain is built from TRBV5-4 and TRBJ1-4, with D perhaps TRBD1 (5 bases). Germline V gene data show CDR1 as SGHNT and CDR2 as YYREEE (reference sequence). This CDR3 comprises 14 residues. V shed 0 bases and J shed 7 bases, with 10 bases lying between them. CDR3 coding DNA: TGTGCCAGCAGCTTGGGGGGGGAAGGTGAAAAACTGTTTTTT. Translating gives CASSLGGEGEKLFF. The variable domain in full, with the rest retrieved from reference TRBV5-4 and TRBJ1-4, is ETGVTQSPTHLIKTRGQQVTLRCSSQSGHNTVSWYQQALGQGPQFIFQYYREEENGRGNFPPRFSGLQFPNYSSELNVNALELDDSALYLCASSLGGEGEKLFFGSGTQLSVL.

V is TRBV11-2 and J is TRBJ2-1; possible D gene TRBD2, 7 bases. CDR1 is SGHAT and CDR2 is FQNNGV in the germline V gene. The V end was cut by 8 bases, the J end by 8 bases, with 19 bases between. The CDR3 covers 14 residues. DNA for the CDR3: TGTGCCAGCGTCGGGTGGGGGGGCTTCCATGAGCAGTTCTTC. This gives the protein CASVGWGGFHEQFF.

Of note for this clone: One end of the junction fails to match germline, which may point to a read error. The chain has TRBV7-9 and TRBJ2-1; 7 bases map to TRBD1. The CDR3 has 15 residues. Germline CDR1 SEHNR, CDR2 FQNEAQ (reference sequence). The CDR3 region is CSSSLVTGIYNEQFF. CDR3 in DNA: TGTTCCAGCAGCTTAGTGACAGGGATCTACAATGAGCAGTTCTTC.